Sequencing of this TCR beta chain was carried out in a study of a mutant IDH1 vaccine in newly diagnosed glioma. Study details: Those enrolled had earlier been treated with radiotherapy, temozolomide, or both, mostly both. Study findings and constraints: There seemed to be no relation between pseudoprogression and changes in top peripheral T cell clonotypes.

With respect to this clone: Its antigen remains unidentified.

V was clipped by 0 bases and J by 8 bases; unmatched bases: 12. CDR1 and CDR2 (germline): SGDLS, YYNGEE. The CDR3 extends over 17 amino acids. The time point denotes: baseline, week 1 (first vaccination visit). Treatment of the sample: pre-vaccination baseline after standard-of-care therapy. This table comes from immunoSEQ multiplex PCR, and its TCRdb copy is limited to in-frame clones, with some not included. The sample shows about 24,000 clones, approximately 90% of them seen only once. The origin of this receptor is a man aged 25 to 40 with glioma. Material: PBMCs, obtained from a glioma patient treated with radiotherapy, temozolomide or both. The rearrangement links TRBV9 to TRBJ2-1; 9 nucleotides align to TRBD2. This chain's CDR3 is CASSVVRSAGGLDEQFF. CDR3 in DNA: TGTGCCAGCAGCGTAGTCCGCTCAGCGGGAGGACTAGATGAGCAGTTCTTC.